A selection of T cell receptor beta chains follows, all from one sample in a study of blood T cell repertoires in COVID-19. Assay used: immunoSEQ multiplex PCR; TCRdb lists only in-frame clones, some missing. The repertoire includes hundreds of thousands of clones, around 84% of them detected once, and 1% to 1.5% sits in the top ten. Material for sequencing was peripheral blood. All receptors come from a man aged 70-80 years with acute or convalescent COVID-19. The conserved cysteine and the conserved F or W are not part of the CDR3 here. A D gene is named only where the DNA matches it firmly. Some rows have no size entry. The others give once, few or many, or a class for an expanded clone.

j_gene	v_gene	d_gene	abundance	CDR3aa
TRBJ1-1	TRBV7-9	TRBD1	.	ASSLDGTGTGEAF
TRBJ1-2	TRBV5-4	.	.	ASSVDSFYGYT
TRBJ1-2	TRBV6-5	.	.	ASSKGGIPYGYT
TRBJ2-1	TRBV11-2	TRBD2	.	ASTPGGGRLYNEQF
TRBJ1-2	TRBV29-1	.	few	SVLSNYGYT
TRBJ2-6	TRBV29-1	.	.	SVEDLAGHSGANVLT
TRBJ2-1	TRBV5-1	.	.	ASSAGLALYNEQF
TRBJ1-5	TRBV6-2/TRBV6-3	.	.	ASSYLDKGNQPQH
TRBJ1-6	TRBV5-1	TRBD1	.	ASSPGQYNSPLH
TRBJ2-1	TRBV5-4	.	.	ASRSSASYNEQF
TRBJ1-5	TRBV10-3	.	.	AIRPDSSNQPQH
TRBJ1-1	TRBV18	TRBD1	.	ASSGQGNTEAF
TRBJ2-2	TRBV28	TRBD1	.	ASSPTGWFRELF
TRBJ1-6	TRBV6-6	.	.	ASSFPTVTLNSPLH
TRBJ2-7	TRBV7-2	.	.	ASSLLPGNSYEQY
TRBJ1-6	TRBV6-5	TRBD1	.	ASIYRQGQNSPLH
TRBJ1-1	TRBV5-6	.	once	ASSSQTRGNTEAF
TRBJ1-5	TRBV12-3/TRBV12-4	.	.	ASRRGGDQPQH
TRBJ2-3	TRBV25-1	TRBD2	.	ASSGGLAGSTDTQY
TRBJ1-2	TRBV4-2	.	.	ASSQDIQESYGYT
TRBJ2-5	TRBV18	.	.	ASSPGGGETQY
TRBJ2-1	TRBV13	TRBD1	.	ASSWRQGVNEQF